This T cell receptor beta chain came from a study of T cells in Graves' hyperthyroidism and ophthalmopathy. The study's findings and limits: Within blood appeared most thyroid clonotypes that had expanded above 0.001. Ophthalmopathy was distinguished from stable hyperthyroidism by 13 V-J signatures.

From germline, CDR1 is SGHVS and CDR2 FNYEAQ. V lost 6 bases to trimming and J lost 3 bases; unmatched junction nucleotides: 4. The CDR3 covers 14 residues. Template material for amplifying TCR beta CDR3 regions consisted of RNA transcripts. HTBI primers were employed in a first-round RT-PCR of the TCR CDR3. TCRdb processed the multiplex PCR reads anew with MiXCR; each CDR3 protein has one entry. The sample gives more than 300,000 distinct CDR3 sequences, about 17% of which show up once; roughly a third is in the top ten. This clonotype was seen ten or more times. The antigen remains undetermined. Clinical symptoms, serum thyroxine, TRAb, thyroid ultrasound and orbital computed tomography informed diagnoses.

This sequence was found in a woman aged 25 to 39 with Graves' hyperthyroidism that later progressed to Graves' ophthalmopathy. The sample comprised blood. The rearrangement uses TRBV7-6 and TRBJ2-1; 8 bases are shared with TRBD1. The CDR3 region has the DNA TGTGCCAGCAGTCGGACAGGGATCTACAATGAGCAGTTCTTC. Its protein is CASSRTGIYNEQFF.